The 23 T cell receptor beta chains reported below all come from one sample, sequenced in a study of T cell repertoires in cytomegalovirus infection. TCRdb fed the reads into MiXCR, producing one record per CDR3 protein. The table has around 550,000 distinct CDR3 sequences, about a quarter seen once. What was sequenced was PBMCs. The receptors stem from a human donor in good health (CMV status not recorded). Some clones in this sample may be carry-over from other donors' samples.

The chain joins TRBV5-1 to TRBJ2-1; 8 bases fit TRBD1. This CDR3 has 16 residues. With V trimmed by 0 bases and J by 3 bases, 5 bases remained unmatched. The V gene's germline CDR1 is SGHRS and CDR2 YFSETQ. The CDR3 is CASSLVGTGGYNEQFF. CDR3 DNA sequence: TGCGCCAGCAGCTTGGTGGGGACAGGAGGCTACAATGAGCAGTTCTTC.

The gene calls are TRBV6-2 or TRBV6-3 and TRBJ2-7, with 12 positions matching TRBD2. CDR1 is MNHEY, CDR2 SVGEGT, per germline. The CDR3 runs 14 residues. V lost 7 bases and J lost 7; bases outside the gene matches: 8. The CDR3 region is CASTPLAGGREQYF. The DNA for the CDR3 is TGTGCCAGCACCCCACTAGCGGGAGGCCGGGAGCAGTACTTC.

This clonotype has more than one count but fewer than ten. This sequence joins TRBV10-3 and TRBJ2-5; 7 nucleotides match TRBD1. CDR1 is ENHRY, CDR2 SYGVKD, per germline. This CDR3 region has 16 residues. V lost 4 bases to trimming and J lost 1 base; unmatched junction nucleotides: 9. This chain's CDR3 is CAISVESRGFQETQYF. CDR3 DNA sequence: TGTGCCATCAGTGTAGAGAGCAGGGGGTTCCAAGAGACCCAGTACTTC.

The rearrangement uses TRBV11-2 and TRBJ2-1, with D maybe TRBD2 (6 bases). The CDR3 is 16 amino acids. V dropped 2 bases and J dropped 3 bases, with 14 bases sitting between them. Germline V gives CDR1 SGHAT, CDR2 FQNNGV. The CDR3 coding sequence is TGTGCCAGCAGCTTATATAAGTGGGGGGTCTACAATGAGCAGTTCTTC. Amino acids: CASSLYKWGVYNEQFF.

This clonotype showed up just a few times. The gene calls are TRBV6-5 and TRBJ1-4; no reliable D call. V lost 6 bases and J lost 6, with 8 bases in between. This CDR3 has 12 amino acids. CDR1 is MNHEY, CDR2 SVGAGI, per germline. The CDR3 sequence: CASRGIDEKLFF. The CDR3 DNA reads TGTGCCAGCAGAGGAATCGATGAAAAACTGTTTTTT.

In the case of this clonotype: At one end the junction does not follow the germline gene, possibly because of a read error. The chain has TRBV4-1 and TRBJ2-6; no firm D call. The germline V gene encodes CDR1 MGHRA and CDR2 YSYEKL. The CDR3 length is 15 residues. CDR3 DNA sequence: TGTGCCAGCAGCCAAGAGATAATTGGGGCCAACGTCCTGACTTTC. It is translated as CASSQEIIGANVLTF.

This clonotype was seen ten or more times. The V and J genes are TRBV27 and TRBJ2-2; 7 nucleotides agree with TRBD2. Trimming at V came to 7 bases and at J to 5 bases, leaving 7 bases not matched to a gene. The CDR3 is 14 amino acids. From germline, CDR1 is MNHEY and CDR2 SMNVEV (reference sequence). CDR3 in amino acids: CASKGGSGTGELFF. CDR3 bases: TGTGCCAGCAAGGGCGGGAGCGGTACCGGGGAGCTGTTTTTT.

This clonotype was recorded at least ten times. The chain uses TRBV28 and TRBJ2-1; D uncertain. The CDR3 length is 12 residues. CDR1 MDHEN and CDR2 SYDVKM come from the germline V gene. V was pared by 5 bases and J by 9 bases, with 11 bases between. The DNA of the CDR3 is TGTGCCAGCAGTCCCCCGGTGTCTGAGCAGTTCTTC. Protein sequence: CASSPPVSEQFF.

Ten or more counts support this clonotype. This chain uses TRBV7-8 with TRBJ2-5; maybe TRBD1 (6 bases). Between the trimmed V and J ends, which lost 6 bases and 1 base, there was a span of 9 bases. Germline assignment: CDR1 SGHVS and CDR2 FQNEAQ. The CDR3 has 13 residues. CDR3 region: CASRRQAQETQYF. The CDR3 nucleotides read TGTGCCAGCAGGCGACAGGCCCAAGAGACCCAGTACTTC.

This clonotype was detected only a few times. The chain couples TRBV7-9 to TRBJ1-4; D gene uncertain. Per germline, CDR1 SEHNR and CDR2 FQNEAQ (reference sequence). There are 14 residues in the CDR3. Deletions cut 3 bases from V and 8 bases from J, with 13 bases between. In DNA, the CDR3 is TGTGCCAGCAGCTTTTCAAGTGGGAGCGAAAAACTGTTTTTT. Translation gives CASSFSSGSEKLFF.

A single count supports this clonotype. The CDR3 bases are TGTGCCAGCAGTGAAAGCACAGCCCAAGAGACCCAGTACTTC. It encodes CASSESTAQETQYF. This chain joins TRBV2 and TRBJ2-5; D remains ambiguous. Trimming shortened V by 2 bases and J by 1 base, and 8 bases separated the two germline ends. Germline lookup yields CDR1 SNHLY and CDR2 FYNNEI. CDR3 length: 14 amino acids.

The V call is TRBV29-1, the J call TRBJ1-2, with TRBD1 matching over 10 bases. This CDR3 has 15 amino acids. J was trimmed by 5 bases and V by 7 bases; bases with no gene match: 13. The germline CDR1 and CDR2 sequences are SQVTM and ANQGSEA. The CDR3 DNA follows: TGCAGCGCTATCGGGGGGGACAGGGGCCAATATGGCTACACCTTC. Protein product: CSAIGGDRGQYGYTF.

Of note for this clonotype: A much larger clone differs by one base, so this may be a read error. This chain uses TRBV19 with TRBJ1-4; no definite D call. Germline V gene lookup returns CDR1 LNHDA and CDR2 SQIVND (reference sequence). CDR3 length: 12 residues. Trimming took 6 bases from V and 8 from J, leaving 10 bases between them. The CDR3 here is CASRPEAEKLFF. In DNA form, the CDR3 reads TGTGCCAGTAGACCCGAGGCCGAAAAACTGTTTTTT.

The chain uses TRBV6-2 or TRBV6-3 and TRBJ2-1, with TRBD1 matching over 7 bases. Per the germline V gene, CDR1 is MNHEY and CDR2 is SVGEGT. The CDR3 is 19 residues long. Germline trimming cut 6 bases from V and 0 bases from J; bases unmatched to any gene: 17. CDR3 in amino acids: CASRPYITGQVGSYNEQFF. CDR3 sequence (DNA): TGTGCCAGCAGACCCTACATTACCGGACAGGTCGGCTCCTACAATGAGCAGTTCTTC.

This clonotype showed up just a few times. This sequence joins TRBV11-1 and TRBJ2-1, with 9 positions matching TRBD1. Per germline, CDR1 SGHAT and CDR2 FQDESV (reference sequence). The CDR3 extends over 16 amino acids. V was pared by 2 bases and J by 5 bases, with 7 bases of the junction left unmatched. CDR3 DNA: TGTGCCAGCAGCTTAAGGAGGGGGACAGGGAACAATGAGCAGTTCTTC. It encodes CASSLRRGTGNNEQFF.

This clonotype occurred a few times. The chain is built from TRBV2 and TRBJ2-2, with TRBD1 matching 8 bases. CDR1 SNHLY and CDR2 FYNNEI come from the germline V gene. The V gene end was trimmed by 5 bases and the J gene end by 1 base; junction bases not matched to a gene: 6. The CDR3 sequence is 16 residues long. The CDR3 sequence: CASSKQGGVNTGELFF. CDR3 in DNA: TGTGCCAGCAGTAAACAGGGGGGAGTGAACACCGGGGAGCTGTTTTTT.

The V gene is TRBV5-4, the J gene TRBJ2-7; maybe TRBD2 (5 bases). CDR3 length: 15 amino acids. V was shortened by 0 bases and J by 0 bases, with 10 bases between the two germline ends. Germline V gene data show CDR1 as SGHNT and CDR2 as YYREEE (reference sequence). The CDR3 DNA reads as TGTGCCAGCAGCTTGGGTCGGGAAAGCTCCTACGAGCAGTACTTC. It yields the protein CASSLGRESSYEQYF.

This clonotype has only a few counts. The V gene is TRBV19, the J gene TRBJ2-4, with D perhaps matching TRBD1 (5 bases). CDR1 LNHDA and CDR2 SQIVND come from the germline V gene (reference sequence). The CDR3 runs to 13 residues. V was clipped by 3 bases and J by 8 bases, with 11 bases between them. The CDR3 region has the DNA TGTGCCAGTAGTATGCAGGGTCTGGACATTCAGTACTTC. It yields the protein CASSMQGLDIQYF. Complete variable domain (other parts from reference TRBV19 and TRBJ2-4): DGGITQSPKYLFRKEGQNVTLSCEQNLNHDAMYWYRQDPGQGLRLIYYSQIVNDFQKGDIAEGYSVSREKKESFPLTVTSAQKNPTAFYLCASSMQGLDIQYFGAGTRLSVL.

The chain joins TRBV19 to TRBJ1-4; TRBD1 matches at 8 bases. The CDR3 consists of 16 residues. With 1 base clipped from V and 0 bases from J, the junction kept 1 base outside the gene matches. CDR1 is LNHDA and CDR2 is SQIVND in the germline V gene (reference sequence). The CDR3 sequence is CASSIVQGATNEKLFF. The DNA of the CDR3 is TGTGCCAGTAGTATAGTACAGGGGGCAACTAATGAAAAACTGTTTTTT.

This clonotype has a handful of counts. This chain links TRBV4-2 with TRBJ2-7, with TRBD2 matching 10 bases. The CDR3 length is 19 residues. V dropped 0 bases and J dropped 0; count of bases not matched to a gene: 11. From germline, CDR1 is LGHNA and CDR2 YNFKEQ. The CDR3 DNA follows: TGTGCCAGCAGCCAAGATCGGGGGACTAGCGATCTTAGCTCCTACGAGCAGTACGTC. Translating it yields CASSQDRGTSDLSSYEQYV.

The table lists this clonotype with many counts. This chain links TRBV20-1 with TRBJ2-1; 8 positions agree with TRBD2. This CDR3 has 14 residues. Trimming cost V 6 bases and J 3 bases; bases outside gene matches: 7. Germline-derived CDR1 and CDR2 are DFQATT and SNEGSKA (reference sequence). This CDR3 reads CSAAREAYYNEQFF. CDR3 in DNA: TGCAGTGCCGCGCGGGAGGCTTACTACAATGAGCAGTTCTTC.

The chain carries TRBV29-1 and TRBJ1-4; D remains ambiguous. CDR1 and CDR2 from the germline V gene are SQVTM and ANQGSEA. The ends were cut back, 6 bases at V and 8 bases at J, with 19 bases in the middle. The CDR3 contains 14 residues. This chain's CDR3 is CSVKRPPDEEKLFF. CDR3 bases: TGCAGCGTAAAACGCCCGCCTGACGAAGAAAAACTGTTTTTT.

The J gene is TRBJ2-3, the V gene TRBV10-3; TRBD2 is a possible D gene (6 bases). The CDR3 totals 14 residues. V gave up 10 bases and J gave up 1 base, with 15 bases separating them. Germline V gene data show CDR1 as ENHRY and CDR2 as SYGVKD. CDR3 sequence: CATEAGRRTDTQYF. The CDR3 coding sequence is TGTGCCACAGAAGCGGGCCGCCGCACAGATACGCAGTATTTT.